The 2 T cell receptor beta chains given below trace back to one sample, sequenced in a study of shared clonotypes between healthy human individuals. Repertoires were generated with immunoSEQ multiplex PCR, while TCRdb's copy carries only in-frame clones and drops some. The profile covers some 2.3 million clones, with 85% to 95% appearing a single time and 0.39% taken by the ten largest. Input material: naive CD4+ T cells from PBMCs. Subset noted: CD45RA+ positively selected. These receptors were collected from a man between 18 and 35 years old in good health. Some clones in this sample may be carry-over from other donors' samples.

The gene calls are TRBV28 and TRBJ2-5, with 12 positions matching TRBD2. V lost 6 bases, J lost 2 bases, and 7 bases stayed unmatched. This CDR3 comprises 16 residues. Germline V CDR1 and CDR2: MDHEN, SYDVKM. CDR3: CASRSGLAGLQETQYF. The CDR3 region has the DNA TGTGCCAGCAGAAGTGGACTAGCGGGGTTACAAGAGACCCAGTACTTC.

V is TRBV28 and J is TRBJ1-6; D remains ambiguous. The V end was cut by 1 base, the J end by 4 bases, with 5 bases between. The CDR3 spans 14 residues. The germline V gene encodes CDR1 MDHEN and CDR2 SYDVKM. The CDR3 region has the DNA TGTGCCAGCAGTTTATCCCAGTATAATTCACCCCTCCACTTT. The encoded protein is CASSLSQYNSPLHF.